Each of the 8 T cell receptor beta chains below was sequenced from the same sample in a study of cytomegalovirus exposure and HLA in healthy donors. The PCR was carried out with 60 Vbeta primers and 13 Jbeta primers. Repertoires were generated with immunoSEQ multiplex PCR, while TCRdb's copy carries only in-frame clones and drops some. The sample shows 85,000 to 130,000 clones, 79% of them seen only once. The source material was PBMCs. The source is a female donor in good health and CMV-seropositive.

The J gene is TRBJ1-6, the V gene TRBV4-3, with D perhaps matching TRBD1 (5 bases). Trimming stripped 0 bases from V and 6 bases from J, with 9 bases between. Per the germline V gene, CDR1 is LGHNA and CDR2 is YSLEER. The CDR3 contains 15 residues. Written as DNA, the CDR3 is TGCGCCAGCAGCCAAGAAGCGGGGGGTAATTCACCCCTCCACTTT. It encodes CASSQEAGGNSPLHF.

J is TRBJ1-1 and V is TRBV7-9, with D maybe TRBD1 (5 bases). V dropped 6 bases and J dropped 4 bases, with 18 bases sitting between them. In germline, CDR1 is SEHNR, CDR2 FQNEAQ (reference sequence). The CDR3 length is 15 residues. CDR3 bases: TGTGCCAGCAGTCGTTGGGGGGGGGAGGCCACTGAAGCTTTCTTT. It is translated as CASSRWGGEATEAFF.

The chain combines TRBV4-3 with TRBJ2-2; D is perhaps TRBD2 (7 bases). V shed 4 bases and J shed 2 bases, with 17 bases lying between them. The germline V gene encodes CDR1 LGHNA and CDR2 YSLEER. The CDR3 loop spans 17 amino acids. The CDR3 nucleotides read TGCGCCAGCAGCCGAGGATTGGGCGGGGGCAACACCGGGGAGCTGTTTTTT. Translating it yields CASSRGLGGGNTGELFF.

The V call is TRBV7-8, the J call TRBJ1-1; D call uncertain. CDR1 and CDR2 from the germline V gene are SGHVS and FQNEAQ. This CDR3 has 11 amino acids. V shed 5 bases and J shed 10 bases, with 11 bases lying between them. The CDR3 bases are TGTGCCAGCAGCCCCGGAGTCGGAGCTTTCTTT. Its protein product is CASSPGVGAFF.

This chain joins TRBV7-8 and TRBJ2-5; D is possibly TRBD2 (5 bases). The CDR3 is 16 amino acids. The V gene's germline CDR1 is SGHVS and CDR2 FQNEAQ. Trimming took off 5 bases at V and 3 bases at J, with 19 bases between the two ends. DNA of the CDR3: TGTGCCAGCAGCACCAAAGGGAGAGCCAAAGAAGAGACCCAGTACTTC. Translating it yields CASSTKGRAKEETQYF.

CDR3 in amino acids: CASRELGTDYYSNQPQHF. CDR3 nucleotides: TGTGCCAGCAGGGAGTTAGGGACAGATTATTATAGCAATCAGCCCCAGCATTTT. The chain recombines TRBV27 with TRBJ1-5; 7 bases match TRBD1. In germline, CDR1 is MNHEY, CDR2 SMNVEV (reference sequence). This CDR3 comprises 18 residues. Trimming removed 6 bases from V and 0 bases from J; junction bases left unmatched: 14.

V is TRBV6-5 and J is TRBJ1-1; 8 positions agree with TRBD1. V gave up 4 bases and J gave up 4 bases; unmatched junction bases: 5. CDR3 size: 14 residues. Per the germline V gene, CDR1 is MNHEY and CDR2 is SVGAGI. The CDR3 DNA reads TGTGCCAGCAGTTCCTGGGGACAGGCCACTGAAGCTTTCTTT. It specifies CASSSWGQATEAFF.

CDR3 protein: CASSLEAGGTYEQYF. CDR3 in DNA: TGTGCCAGCAGCTTAGAGGCAGGGGGGACCTACGAGCAGTACTTC. The chain uses TRBV11-2 and TRBJ2-7; possible D gene TRBD1, 7 bases. Trimming took off 0 bases at V and 2 bases at J, with 11 bases between the two ends. The CDR3 loop spans 15 amino acids. CDR1 and CDR2 from the germline V gene are SGHAT and FQNNGV.